This T cell receptor (beta chain) derives from a study of long-term antiretroviral therapy in people with HIV. At the survey level, the v3.0 immunoSEQ assay was run. This table comes from immunoSEQ multiplex PCR, and its TCRdb copy is limited to in-frame clones, with some not included. Of 23,000 or so clones listed, approximately 80% are singletons. The length of the CDR3 is 14 residues. V lost 2 bases and J lost 8, with 15 bases in between. CDR1 and CDR2 (germline): SGDLS, YYNGEE. At least one PBMC sample before ART and at least two after were required. The specimen comprised unsorted PBMCs, sampled roughly 4.1 years after starting antiretroviral therapy. V is TRBV9 and J is TRBJ2-3; the D gene is possibly TRBD2 (5 bases). The origin of this receptor is a man younger than 45 with HIV. The CDR3 bases are TGTGCCAGCAGCGTCGGCTCCCGGGCGGGTACGCAGTATTTT. This sequence encodes CASSVGSRAGTQYF.